The source of this T cell receptor (beta chain) is a study of T cells after yellow fever vaccination. Findings and caveats of the study: Weaker, the secondary response peaked sooner, at day 5 versus 15. The study re-detected most primary-vaccination clones after the booster (around 96% CD4, roughly 88% CD8).

CDR3 length equals 15 residues. CDR1 is SGHAT, CDR2 FQNNGV, per germline. V gave up 5 bases and J gave up 3 bases; unmatched junction bases: 7. About this clonotype itself: Its antigen is unidentified.

The authors made TCR cDNA by 5'RACE template switching, adding a universal primer site and UMIs. TCRdb called the 5' RACE reads again in MiXCR, with one record for every CDR3 protein. The table has about 500,000 distinct CDR3 sequences, around a sixth seen once. This rearrangement joins TRBV11-2 to TRBJ2-5; 9 positions agree with TRBD2. The sequence was obtained from a man aged 18 to 35 who received the YFV17D yellow fever vaccine. The sample here was PBMCs, taken 4 to 6 days after the first yellow fever vaccination. The CDR3 sequence: CASSQGRGGKETQYF. The CDR3 DNA follows: TGTGCCAGCAGCCAAGGGCGGGGGGGCAAAGAGACCCAGTACTTC.